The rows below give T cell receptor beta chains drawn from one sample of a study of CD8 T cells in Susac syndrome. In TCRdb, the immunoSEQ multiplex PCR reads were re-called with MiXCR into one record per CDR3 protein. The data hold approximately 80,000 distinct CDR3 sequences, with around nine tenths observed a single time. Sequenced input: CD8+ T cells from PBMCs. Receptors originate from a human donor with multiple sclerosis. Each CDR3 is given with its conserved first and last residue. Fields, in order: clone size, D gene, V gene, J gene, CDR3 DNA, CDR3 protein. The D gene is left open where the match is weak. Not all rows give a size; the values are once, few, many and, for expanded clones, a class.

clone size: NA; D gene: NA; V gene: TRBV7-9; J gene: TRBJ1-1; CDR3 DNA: TGTGCCAGCTTAAGACAATTAGAGAACACTGAAGCTTTCTTT; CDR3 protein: CASLRQLENTEAFF
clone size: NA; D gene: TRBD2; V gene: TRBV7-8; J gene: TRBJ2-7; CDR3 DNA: TGTGCCAGCAGCCCCGGGACTAGCGGGCTCTACGAGCAGTACTTC; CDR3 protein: CASSPGTSGLYEQYF
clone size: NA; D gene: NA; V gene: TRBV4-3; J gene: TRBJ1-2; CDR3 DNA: TGCGCCAGCAGCCAAGAGCCTTTCAGGGATGGCTACACCTTC; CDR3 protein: CASSQEPFRDGYTF
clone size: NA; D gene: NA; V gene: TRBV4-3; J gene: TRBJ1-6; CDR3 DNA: TGCGCCAGCAGCCAAGATCGCCAGGGGTATTCACCCCTCCACTTT; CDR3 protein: CASSQDRQGYSPLHF
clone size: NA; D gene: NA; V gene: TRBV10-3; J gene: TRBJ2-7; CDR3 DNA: TGTGCCATCAGTGACCTCCAGGGGTCAAACTACGAGCAGTACTTC; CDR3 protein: CAISDLQGSNYEQYF
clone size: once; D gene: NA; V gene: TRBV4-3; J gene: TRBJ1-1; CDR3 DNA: TGCGCCAGCAGCAGCTACCAAGGGCCCATCTGGTCCATGAACACTGAAGCTTTCTTT; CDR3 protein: CASSSYQGPIWSMNTEAFF
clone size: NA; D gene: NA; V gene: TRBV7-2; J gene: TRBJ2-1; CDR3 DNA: TGTGCCAGCAATTCCCTGCGGGAAGTCGGCAATGAGCAGTTCTTC; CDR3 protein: CASNSLREVGNEQFF
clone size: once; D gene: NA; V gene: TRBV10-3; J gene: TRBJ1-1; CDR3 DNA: TGTGCCATCAGTGCAGGGACCACTGAAGCTTTCTTT; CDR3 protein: CAISAGTTEAFF
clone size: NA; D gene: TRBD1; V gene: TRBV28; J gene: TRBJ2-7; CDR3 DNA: TGTGCCAGCAGTCCCCGGACAGGACTCACCGCCGAGCAGTACTTC; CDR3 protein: CASSPRTGLTAEQYF
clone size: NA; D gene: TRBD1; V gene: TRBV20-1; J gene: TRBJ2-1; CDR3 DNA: TGCAGTGCGGAAGATCCGGGACAGTACTACAATGAGCAGTTCTTC; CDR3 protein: CSAEDPGQYYNEQFF
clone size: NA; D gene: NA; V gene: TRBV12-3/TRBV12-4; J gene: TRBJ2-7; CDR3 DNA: TGTGCCAGCAGTTTTTACAGCTCCTACGAGCAGTACTTC; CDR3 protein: CASSFYSSYEQYF
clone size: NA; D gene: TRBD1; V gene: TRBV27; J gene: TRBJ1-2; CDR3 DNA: TGTGCCAGCAGTTCACGACAGGGGGAGGACTATGGCTACACCTTC; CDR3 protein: CASSSRQGEDYGYTF
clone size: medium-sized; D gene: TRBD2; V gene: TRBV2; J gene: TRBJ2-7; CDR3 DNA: TGTGCCAGCGGGGCTAGCGGGATGTACGAGCAGTACTTC; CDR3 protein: CASGASGMYEQYF
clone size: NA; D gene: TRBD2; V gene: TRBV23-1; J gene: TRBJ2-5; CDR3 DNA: TGCGCCAGCTCTTACCCGGGGGGCGCGGCTAGCGGGAGCCCCCTCCAAGAGACCCAGTACTTC; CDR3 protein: CASSYPGGAASGSPLQETQYF
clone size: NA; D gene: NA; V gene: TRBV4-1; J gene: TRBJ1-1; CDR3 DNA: TGCGCCAGCAGCCAGGCCGACGCGGGCACTGAAGCTTTCTTT; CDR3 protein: CASSQADAGTEAFF
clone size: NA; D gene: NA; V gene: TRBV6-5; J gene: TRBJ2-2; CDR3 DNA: TGTGCCAGCAGTCCCCTCATCGTCACCGGGGAGCTGTTTTTT; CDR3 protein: CASSPLIVTGELFF
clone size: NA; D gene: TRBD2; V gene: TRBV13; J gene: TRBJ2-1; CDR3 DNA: TGTGCCAGCCCACTAGCGGGTGGGAATGAGCAGTTCTTC; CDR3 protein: CASPLAGGNEQFF
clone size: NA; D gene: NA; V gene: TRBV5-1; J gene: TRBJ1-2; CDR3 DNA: TGCGCCAGCAGCTCCACGCAACAGGGAGACTATGGCTACACCTTC; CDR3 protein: CASSSTQQGDYGYTF
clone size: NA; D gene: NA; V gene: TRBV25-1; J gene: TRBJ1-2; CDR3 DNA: TGTGCCAGCAGTGAATCACCGGAGGGGATCTATGGCTACACCTTC; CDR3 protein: CASSESPEGIYGYTF
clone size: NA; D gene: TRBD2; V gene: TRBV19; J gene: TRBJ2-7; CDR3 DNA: TGTGCCAGTAGTCCTAGCGGGGGCTCCTACGAGCAGTACTTC; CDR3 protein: CASSPSGGSYEQYF
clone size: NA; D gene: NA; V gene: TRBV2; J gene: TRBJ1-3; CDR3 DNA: TGTGCCAGCAGTTTGACAGTCCACTCTGGAAACACCATATATTTT; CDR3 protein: CASSLTVHSGNTIYF
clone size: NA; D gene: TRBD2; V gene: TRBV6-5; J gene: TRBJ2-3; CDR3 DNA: TGTGCCAGCACCCCGACTAGCGGGGCCACAGATACGCAGTATTTT; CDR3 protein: CASTPTSGATDTQYF
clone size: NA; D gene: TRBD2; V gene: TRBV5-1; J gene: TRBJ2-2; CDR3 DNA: TGCGCCAGCAGCTTGGGTAGCGGGGGTTTCACCGGGGAGCTGTTTTTT; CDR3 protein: CASSLGSGGFTGELFF
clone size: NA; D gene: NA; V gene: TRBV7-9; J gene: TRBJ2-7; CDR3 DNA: TGTGCCAGCAGTTTTGGAGAACTCAGCTCCTACGAGCAGTACTTC; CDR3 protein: CASSFGELSSYEQYF
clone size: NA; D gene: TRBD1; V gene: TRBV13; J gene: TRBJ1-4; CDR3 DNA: TGTGCCAGCAGCCAAGACAGGGGCCAAAAACTGTTTTTT; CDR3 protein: CASSQDRGQKLFF
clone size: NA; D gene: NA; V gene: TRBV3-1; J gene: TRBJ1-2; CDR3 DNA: TGTGCCAGCAGCCAAGGCGGAAGGCCTAACTATGGCTACACCTTC; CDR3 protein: CASSQGGRPNYGYTF
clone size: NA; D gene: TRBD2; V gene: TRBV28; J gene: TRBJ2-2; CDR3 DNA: TGTGCCAGCAGTTTCCCCCCTAGCGGGAGTAGGAACACCGGGGAGCTGTTTTTT; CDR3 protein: CASSFPPSGSRNTGELFF
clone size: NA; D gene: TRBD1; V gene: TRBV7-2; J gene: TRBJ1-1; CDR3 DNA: TGTGCCAGCAGCTTATACTATACGGGACAGGGAGTATACGCTTTCTTT; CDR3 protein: CASSLYYTGQGVYAFF
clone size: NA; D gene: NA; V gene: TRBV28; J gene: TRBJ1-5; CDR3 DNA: TGTGCCAGCAGTTCATACAGGGCTATGAATGATCAGCCCCAGCATTTT; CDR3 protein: CASSSYRAMNDQPQHF
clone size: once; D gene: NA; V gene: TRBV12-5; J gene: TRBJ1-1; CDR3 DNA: TGTGCTAGTGGTTTGGTAAATTCGGGCCGGAATGGGGCTAACACTGAAGCTTTCTTT; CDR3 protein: CASGLVNSGRNGANTEAFF
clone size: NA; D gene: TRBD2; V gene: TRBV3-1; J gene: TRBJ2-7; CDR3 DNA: TGTGCCAGCAGCCAAGACCCGGCAGCGGGAGGACTCTACGAGCAGTACTTC; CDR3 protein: CASSQDPAAGGLYEQYF
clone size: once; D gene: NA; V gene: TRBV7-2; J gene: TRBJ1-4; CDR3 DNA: TGTGCCAGCAGCTTAACCCCCAACCGATCGAATGAAAAACTGTTTTTT; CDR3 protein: CASSLTPNRSNEKLFF
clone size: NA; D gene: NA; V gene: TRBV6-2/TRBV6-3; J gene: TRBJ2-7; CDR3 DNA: TGTGCCAGCAGTATAACAGGAGGCCCTTTGTACGAGCAGTACTTC; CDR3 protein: CASSITGGPLYEQYF
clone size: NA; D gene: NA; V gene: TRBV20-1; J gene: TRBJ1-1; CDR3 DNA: TGCAGTGCTAAACTGCTGGACAGCTACGATTTGGACACTGAAGCTTTCTTT; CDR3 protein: CSAKLLDSYDLDTEAFF
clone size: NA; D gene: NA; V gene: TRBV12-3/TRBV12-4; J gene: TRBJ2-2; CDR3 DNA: TGTGCCAGCAGCCACAGGATTAACACCGGGGAGCTGTTTTTT; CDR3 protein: CASSHRINTGELFF
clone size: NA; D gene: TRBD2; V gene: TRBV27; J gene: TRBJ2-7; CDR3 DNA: TGTGCCAGCAGTTTAGGGGCGGGGGGTTCCGAGCAGTACTTC; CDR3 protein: CASSLGAGGSEQYF
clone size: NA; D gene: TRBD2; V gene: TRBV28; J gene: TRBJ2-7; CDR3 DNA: TGTGCCAGCAGTCCAGTAGCGGGCCCTTCCTACGAGCAGTACTTC; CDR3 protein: CASSPVAGPSYEQYF
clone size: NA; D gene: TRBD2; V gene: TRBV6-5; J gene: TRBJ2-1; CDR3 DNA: TGTGCCAGGAGTCCTAGCGGGAGGCACAATGAGCAGTTCTTC; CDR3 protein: CARSPSGRHNEQFF
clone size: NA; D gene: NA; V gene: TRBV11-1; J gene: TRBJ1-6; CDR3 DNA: TGTGCCAGCAGCTCCTGGACAGATCGGTCCTATAATTCACCCCTCCACTTT; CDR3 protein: CASSSWTDRSYNSPLHF
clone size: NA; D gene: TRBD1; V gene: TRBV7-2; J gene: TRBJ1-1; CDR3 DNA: TGTGCCAGCAGCATCAGGACAGGAGAAGCTTTCTTT; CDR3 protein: CASSIRTGEAFF
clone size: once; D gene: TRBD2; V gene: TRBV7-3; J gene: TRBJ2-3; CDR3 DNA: TGTGCCAGCAGCCCCACGACTAGCGGGACTAGCACAGATACGCAGTATTTT; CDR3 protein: CASSPTTSGTSTDTQYF
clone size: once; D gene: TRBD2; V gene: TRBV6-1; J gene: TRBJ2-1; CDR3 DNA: TGTGCCAGCACCCAATCGGGGGGCTCCTACAATGAGCAGTTCTTC; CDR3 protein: CASTQSGGSYNEQFF
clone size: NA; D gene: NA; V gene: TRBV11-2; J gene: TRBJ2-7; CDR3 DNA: TGTGCCAGCAGCTTAGGACGGGTAGGGTTTAGCTCCTACGAGCAGTACTTC; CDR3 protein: CASSLGRVGFSSYEQYF
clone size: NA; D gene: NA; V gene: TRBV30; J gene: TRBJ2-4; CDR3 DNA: TGTGCCTGGAGTGAAGGGGTCGGGTTAGCCAAAAACATTCAGTACTTC; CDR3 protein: CAWSEGVGLAKNIQYF
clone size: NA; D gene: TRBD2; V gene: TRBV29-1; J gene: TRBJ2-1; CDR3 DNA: TGCAGCGTTGAAACGGCGTTAGCGGGAGTCGCCAATGAGCAGTTCTTC; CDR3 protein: CSVETALAGVANEQFF
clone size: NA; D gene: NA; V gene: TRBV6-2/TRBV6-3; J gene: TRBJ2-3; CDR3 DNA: TGTGCCAGCAGTTACGACCCCGGGACCCCGGTTGAAACAGATACGCAGTATTTT; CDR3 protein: CASSYDPGTPVETDTQYF
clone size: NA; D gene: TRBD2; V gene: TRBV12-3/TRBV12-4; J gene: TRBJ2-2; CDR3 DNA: TGTGCCAGCAGTCTCCGGGGGGGGGCGACGCGAGACACCGGGGAGCTGTTTTTT; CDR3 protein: CASSLRGGATRDTGELFF
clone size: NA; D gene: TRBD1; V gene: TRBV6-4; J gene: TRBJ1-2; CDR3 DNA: TGTGCCAGCAGTCCCTCCGGACAGGGGGTTTACGGCTACACCTTC; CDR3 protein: CASSPSGQGVYGYTF
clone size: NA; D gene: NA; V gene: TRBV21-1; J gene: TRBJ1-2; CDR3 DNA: TGTGCCAGCGGCATGCGACAGGGCATAGCTAACTATGGCTACACCTTC; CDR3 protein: CASGMRQGIANYGYTF
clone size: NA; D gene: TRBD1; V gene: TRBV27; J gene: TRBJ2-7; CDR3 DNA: TGTGCCAGCAGTTCCTTGGGACAGCCCTACGAGCAGTACTTC; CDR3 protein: CASSSLGQPYEQYF
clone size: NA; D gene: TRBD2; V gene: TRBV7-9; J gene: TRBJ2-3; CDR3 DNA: TGTGCCAGCAGCAAACTAGCGGGGGTTCTAGATACGCAGTATTTT; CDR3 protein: CASSKLAGVLDTQYF
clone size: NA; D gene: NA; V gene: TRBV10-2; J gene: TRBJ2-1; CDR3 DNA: TGCGCCAGCAGTGAGGAGAATGAGCAGTTCTTC; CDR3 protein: CASSEENEQFF
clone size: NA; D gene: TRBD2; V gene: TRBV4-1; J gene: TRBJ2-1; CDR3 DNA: TGCGCCAGCAGCCATACCGTAACTAGCGCCAATGAGCAGTTCTTC; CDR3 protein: CASSHTVTSANEQFF
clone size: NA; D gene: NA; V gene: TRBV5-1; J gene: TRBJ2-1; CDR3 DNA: TGCGCCAGCAGCTCGGGACTTGCCGTCTACAATGAGCAGTTCTTC; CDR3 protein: CASSSGLAVYNEQFF
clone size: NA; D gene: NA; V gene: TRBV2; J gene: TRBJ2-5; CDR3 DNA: TGTGCCAGCGGGGACTGGCGCCAAGAGACCCAGTACTTC; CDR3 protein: CASGDWRQETQYF